The 24 T cell receptor beta chains listed next were all sequenced from one sample in a study of beta chain features in type 1 diabetes. All of the isolated RNA was reverse transcribed, so expressed TCRB transcripts were sequenced. The protocol was immunoSEQ multiplex PCR, while the TCRdb copy is restricted to in-frame clones and leaves out a portion. The sample comprises approximately 100,000 clones, around 40% of which are singletons, and 0.065% rests with the top ten. Input material: stem cell memory CD4+ T cells from blood. The origin of the receptors is a woman aged 18-29 years in good health.

In its sample, this clone was seen a few times. The V gene is TRBV30, the J gene TRBJ2-7, with 8 positions matching TRBD1. The junction had 4 bases not matched to a gene; V was cut back by 4 bases and J by 5 bases. The germline V gene has CDR1 GTSNPN and CDR2 SVGIG (reference sequence). The CDR3 runs 12 residues. The CDR3 is CAWTRTGNEQYF. The CDR3 bases are TGTGCCTGGACTCGGACAGGGAACGAGCAGTACTTC.

The chain combines TRBV11-2 with TRBJ1-2, with unresolved D. The CDR3 has 13 amino acids. Between the trimmed V and J ends, which lost 3 bases and 6 bases, there was a span of 11 bases. CDR1 is SGHAT and CDR2 is FQNNGV in the germline V gene. The CDR3 reads CASSFARQNGYTF. The DNA for the CDR3 is TGTGCCAGCAGCTTTGCCAGGCAGAATGGCTACACCTTC.

This sequence joins TRBV5-1 and TRBJ1-3, with 7 bases lining up with TRBD1. V lost 5 bases and J lost 8; bases outside the gene matches: 7. Germline V gene data show CDR1 as SGHRS and CDR2 as YFSETQ. The CDR3 length is 13 residues. CDR3 in amino acids: CASSDDRVDTIYF. The CDR3 region has the DNA TGCGCCAGCAGTGACGACAGGGTAGACACCATATATTTT.

V is TRBV5-1 and J is TRBJ1-2; perhaps TRBD1 as D (5 bases). The CDR3 is made up of 17 amino acids. V gave up 3 bases and J gave up 5 bases, with 23 bases separating them. CDR1 and CDR2 from the germline V gene are SGHRS and YFSETQ. CDR3 coding DNA: TGCGCCAGCAGCTGGACCGCGGGACTCCGGAAAAAATATGGCTACACCTTC. Protein product: CASSWTAGLRKKYGYTF.

There are a few counts of this clone. The chain combines TRBV5-1 with TRBJ2-1, with D tentatively TRBD2 (6 bases). Trimming removed 7 bases from V and 5 bases from J, with 19 bases in between. CDR3 length: 15 residues. CDR1 is SGHRS and CDR2 is YFSETQ in the germline V gene. The CDR3 DNA is TGCGCCAGCTGTTTGGGACTCACCTTTAACAATGAGCAGTTCTTC. Translated: CASCLGLTFNNEQFF.

This clone was seen only a few times. This chain connects TRBV7-2 to TRBJ2-1; 12 nucleotides agree with TRBD2. The CDR3 covers 14 residues. The V and J ends lost 4 bases and 14 bases, in that order; junction bases with no gene match: 9. Germline-derived CDR1 and CDR2 are SGHTA and FQGNSA. The CDR3 sequence is CASSSFLAGGMKFF. For the CDR3, the DNA is TGTGCCAGCAGCTCATTTCTAGCGGGAGGGATGAAGTTCTTC.

This clone occurred a few times. The rearrangement links TRBV7-8 to TRBJ2-7; D might be TRBD2 (6 bases). Germline values: CDR1 SGHVS, CDR2 FQNEAQ. This CDR3 has 15 amino acids. V lost 3 bases to trimming and J lost 8 bases, with 20 bases between them. CDR3 sequence: CASSLHWSRAGQQYF. The CDR3 region has the DNA TGTGCCAGCAGCTTGCATTGGTCACGGGCGGGACAGCAGTACTTC.

The V gene is TRBV2, the J gene TRBJ2-5, with unresolved D. Germline lookup yields CDR1 SNHLY and CDR2 FYNNEI. The length of the CDR3 is 15 residues. Trimming took 2 bases from V and 1 from J, leaving 11 bases between them. In DNA, the CDR3 is TGTGCCAGCAGTGAATCCCACGCCAGCCAAGAGACCCAGTACTTC. Amino acid sequence: CASSESHASQETQYF.

This sequence joins TRBV7-2 and TRBJ2-7, with D maybe TRBD1 (6 bases). V was cut by 5 bases and J by 0 bases, with 17 bases left in between. The CDR3 has 16 residues. The germline gives CDR1 SGHTA, CDR2 FQGNSA. CDR3 protein: CASSIRNRVPSYEQYF. CDR3 nucleotide sequence: TGTGCCAGCAGCATACGGAACAGGGTCCCCTCCTACGAGCAGTACTTC. The full variable domain, in which reference TRBV7-2 and TRBJ2-7 provide the parts outside the CDR3, is GAGVSQSPSNKVTEKGKDVELRCDPISGHTALYWYRQSLGQGLEFLIYFQGNSAPDKSGLPSDRFSAERTGGSVSTLTIQRTQQEDSAVYLCASSIRNRVPSYEQYFGPGTRLTVT.

A single count supports this clone. This chain uses TRBV5-1 with TRBJ2-1; 10 bases fit TRBD2. V gave up 3 bases and J gave up 1 base; unmatched junction bases: 7. The V gene's germline CDR1 is SGHRS and CDR2 YFSETQ. The CDR3 is made up of 17 amino acids. Here the CDR3 DNA reads TGCGCCAGCAGCTCGATAGCGGGAGGTAGGTCCTACAATGAGCAGTTCTTC. It yields the protein CASSSIAGGRSYNEQFF.

About this clone itself: The sample carries other DNA sequences with the same CDR3. The chain links TRBV7-9 to TRBJ2-7, with D maybe TRBD2 (6 bases). The germline V gene encodes CDR1 SEHNR and CDR2 FQNEAQ (reference sequence). The V gene lost 0 bases and the J gene lost 2 bases, with 8 bases spanning the gap. The CDR3 loop spans 14 amino acids. CDR3 in amino acids: CASSLAGGPYEQYF. The DNA for the CDR3 is TGTGCCAGCAGCTTAGCGGGAGGCCCCTACGAGCAGTACTTC.

The chain joins TRBV19 to TRBJ2-7, with 9 bases identical to TRBD1. This CDR3 comprises 15 residues. Trimming removed 4 bases from V and 4 bases from J; junction bases left unmatched: 8. Germline V gene lookup returns CDR1 LNHDA and CDR2 SQIVND (reference sequence). CDR3 coding DNA: TGTGCCAGTAGTAGTCCCGGGACAGGGTCGTACGAGCAGTACTTC. Its protein is CASSSPGTGSYEQYF. Supplemented by reference TRBV19 and TRBJ2-7, the full variable domain reads DGGITQSPKYLFRKEGQNVTLSCEQNLNHDAMYWYRQDPGQGLRLIYYSQIVNDFQKGDIAEGYSVSREKKESFPLTVTSAQKNPTAFYLCASSSPGTGSYEQYFGPGTRLTVT.

This sequence joins TRBV7-2 and TRBJ1-2; D is perhaps TRBD1 (6 bases). The length of the CDR3 is 14 residues. V gave up 3 bases and J gave up 5 bases, with 13 bases separating them. CDR1 and CDR2 (germline): SGHTA, FQGNSA. CDR3 sequence reads: CASSLGATQYGYTF. The CDR3 coding sequence is TGTGCCAGCAGCTTGGGGGCAACTCAGTATGGCTACACCTTC.

The chain uses TRBV28 and TRBJ2-1, with 10 bases fitting TRBD2. The CDR3 consists of 15 residues. V gave up 6 bases and J gave up 0 bases; unmatched junction bases: 2. Germline loops: CDR1 MDHEN, CDR2 SYDVKM. The chain's CDR3 is CASRPSGSSYNEQFF. DNA of the CDR3: TGTGCCAGCAGACCTAGCGGGAGCTCCTACAATGAGCAGTTCTTC.

This clone was counted only a few times. One junction end does not reproduce the germline sequence, and a read error may be involved. The chain couples TRBV10-3 to TRBJ1-5; D is undetermined. CDR1 is ENHRY and CDR2 is SYGVKD in the germline V gene. CDR3 length equals 13 residues. CDR3 residues: CAISEGSSQPQHF. Written as DNA, the CDR3 is TGTGCCATCAGTGAAGGGAGCAGTCAGCCCCAGCATTTT.

The chain uses TRBV11-2 and TRBJ1-5; the D is unclear. The CDR3 has 13 residues. Germline CDR1 SGHAT, CDR2 FQNNGV. V lost 1 base and J 4 bases, leaving 5 bases between the germline ends. CDR3 in DNA: TGTGCCAGCAGCTTAGCGGGAAATCAGCCCCAGCATTTT. It specifies CASSLAGNQPQHF.

This clone has more than one count but fewer than ten. The chain combines TRBV7-6 with TRBJ2-7; D gene ambiguous. The CDR3 totals 14 residues. Per the germline V gene, CDR1 is SGHVS and CDR2 is FNYEAQ. V was trimmed by 1 base and J by 3 bases, leaving 10 bases between them. CDR3 in amino acids: CASSLGGTDYEQYF. CDR3 nucleotides: TGTGCCAGCAGCTTAGGTGGCACCGACTACGAGCAGTACTTC.

This clone was counted a few times. The CDR3 DNA is TGTGCCAGCAGTGACGGGGGAGGGCGGTACAATGAGCAGTTCTTC. Residues: CASSDGGGRYNEQFF. This rearrangement joins TRBV2 to TRBJ2-1, with 7 positions matching TRBD2. Germline V gives CDR1 SNHLY, CDR2 FYNNEI. This CDR3 has 15 amino acids. V shed 3 bases and J 4 bases; nucleotides not matched to a gene: 6.

This sequence joins TRBV6-1 and TRBJ1-4, with 7 bases aligning to TRBD1. Germline loops: CDR1 MNHNS, CDR2 SASEGT. The trim removed 6 bases at V and 6 bases at J, leaving 7 bases unmatched. The CDR3 loop spans 14 amino acids. The CDR3 DNA reads TGTGCCAGCAGAGATACAGGGGATGATGAAAAACTGTTTTTT. It encodes CASRDTGDDEKLFF.

This clone showed up just a few times. This chain joins TRBV28 and TRBJ2-1, with 10 bases that match TRBD1. This CDR3 region has 15 residues. V lost 4 bases to trimming and J lost 7 bases; unmatched junction nucleotides: 7. Germline CDR1 is MDHEN and CDR2 is SYDVKM. The CDR3 region has the DNA TGTGCCAGCAGTTCGCCGGGACAGGGGAATAATGAGCAGTTCTTC. Protein: CASSSPGQGNNEQFF.

There are a few counts of this clone. V gene TRBV29-1 combines with J gene TRBJ2-7; weak D call: TRBD2 (6 bases). The V end lost 4 bases, the J end lost 0 bases, and 10 bases lay between the germline ends. The CDR3 totals 13 residues. CDR1 and CDR2 (germline): SQVTM, ANQGSEA. CDR3 in DNA: TGCAGCGTTGGCCGGGGGAGCTCCTACGAGCAGTACTTC. Translating gives CSVGRGSSYEQYF.

The table lists this clone with a few counts. The rearrangement uses TRBV5-5 and TRBJ1-2; no clear D gene. CDR1 and CDR2 (germline): SGHKS, YYEKEE (reference sequence). Deletions cut 2 bases from V and 5 bases from J, with 7 bases between. There are 12 residues in the CDR3. The CDR3 reads CASSFWEYGYTF. The DNA for the CDR3 is TGTGCCAGCAGCTTTTGGGAGTATGGCTACACCTTC. Variable domain in full (rest from reference TRBV5-5 and TRBJ1-2): DAGVTQSPTHLIKTRGQQVTLRCSPISGHKSVSWYQQVLGQGPQFIFQYYEKEERGRGNFPDRFSARQFPNYSSELNVNALLLGDSALYLCASSFWEYGYTFGSGTRLTVV.

This clone was counted between two and nine times. This chain uses TRBV7-6 with TRBJ2-7, with D maybe TRBD2 (5 bases). The CDR3 is made up of 13 amino acids. CDR1 and CDR2 (germline): SGHVS, FNYEAQ. Trimming left V 5 bases short and J 2 bases short, with 10 bases between. CDR3 loop: CASSLGVPYEQYF. The CDR3 coding sequence is TGTGCCAGCAGCCTCGGGGTTCCCTACGAGCAGTACTTC.

This clone has more than one count but fewer than ten. J is TRBJ2-1 and V is TRBV7-3; TRBD2 matches 11 bases. Germline values: CDR1 SGHTA, CDR2 FQGTGA. The V and J ends lost 4 bases and 10 bases, in that order; junction bases with no gene match: 6. The CDR3 contains 14 residues. DNA of the CDR3: TGTGCCAGCAGCTCCGCGGGACTAGCGGACGAGCAGTTCTTC. It specifies CASSSAGLADEQFF.